These 29 T cell receptor beta chains were all obtained from the same sample, sequenced in a study of CD8 T cells in ankylosing spondylitis. TCRdb itself ran the 5' RACE reads through MiXCR, one entry per CDR3 protein. This repertoire shows about 230,000 distinct CDR3 sequences, roughly 8.2% found once; its top ten account for around 4.9%. Source material: blood, either unsorted or a sorted T cell fraction (not recorded which). The origin of the receptors is a female donor with ankylosing spondylitis or in good health (not recorded which).

There are many counts of this clonotype. The V call is TRBV11-2, the J call TRBJ1-2; perhaps TRBD1 as D (6 bases). CDR3 size: 14 residues. Germline loops: CDR1 SGHAT, CDR2 FQNNGV. V lost 8 bases to trimming and J lost 2 bases, with 15 bases between them. The CDR3 sequence: CASEGGGGNYGYTF. CDR3 nucleotides: TGTGCCAGCGAGGGGGGAGGGGGGAACTATGGCTACACCTTC.

This clonotype was counted between two and nine times. The genes are TRBV5-1 and TRBJ2-6, with D perhaps being TRBD1 or TRBD2 (5 bases each). The CDR3 is made up of 19 amino acids. With 3 bases removed from V and 0 bases from J, the gap between germline ends came to 19 bases. The germline gives CDR1 SGHRS, CDR2 YFSETQ. The CDR3 DNA sequence: TGCGCCAGCAGCTCGGCACAAGGGGACCCTCTCTCTGGGGCCAACGTCCTGACTTTC. Translating gives CASSSAQGDPLSGANVLTF.

Ten or more counts support this clonotype. V is TRBV11-2 and J is TRBJ2-3; 11 nucleotides align to TRBD2. The CDR3 covers 19 residues. The trim removed 5 bases at V and 5 bases at J, leaving 18 bases unmatched. In germline, CDR1 is SGHAT, CDR2 FQNNGV. DNA for the CDR3: TGTGCCAGCAGCCCTTATCCGCGGACTAGCGGGCTACCACAAGATACGCAGTATTTT. Protein sequence: CASSPYPRTSGLPQDTQYF. Full variable domain (rest looked up from reference TRBV11-2 and TRBJ2-3): EAGVAQSPRYKIIEKRQSVAFWCNPISGHATLYWYQQILGQGPKLLIQFQNNGVVDDSQLPKDRFSAERLKGVDSTLKIQPAKLEDSAVYLCASSPYPRTSGLPQDTQYFGPGTRLTVL.

This clonotype was seen ten or more times. V usage is TRBV2 and J usage is TRBJ2-1; tentative D call: TRBD2 (5 bases). The germline V gene encodes CDR1 SNHLY and CDR2 FYNNEI. V was shortened by 5 bases and J by 5 bases, with 13 bases between the two germline ends. CDR3 length: 14 amino acids. The CDR3 sequence: CASSRASRNNEQFF. Here the CDR3 DNA reads TGTGCCAGCAGTAGGGCTAGCCGTAACAATGAGCAGTTCTTC.

This clonotype has ten or more counts. The CDR3: CASSWTSGVYYNEQFF. The DNA of the CDR3 is TGTGCCAGCAGCTGGACTAGCGGGGTTTACTACAATGAGCAGTTCTTC. V is TRBV11-2 and J is TRBJ2-1, with 12 bases that match TRBD2. The trim removed 4 bases at V and 3 bases at J, leaving 4 bases unmatched. The germline gives CDR1 SGHAT, CDR2 FQNNGV. The CDR3 length is 16 residues.

Notes on this clonotype: This sequence may be a read error, since a much larger clone differs from it by one base. The chain uses TRBV5-1 and TRBJ2-7, with D unresolved. Per the germline V gene, CDR1 is SGHRS and CDR2 is YFSETQ. Trimming removed 0 bases from V and 1 base from J, with 8 bases in between. There are 14 residues in the CDR3. The CDR3 region has the DNA TGCGCCAGCAGCTTGGCCTCCGTGTCCTACGAGCAGTACTTC. It specifies CASSLASVSYEQYF.

In this sample, this clonotype turned up many times. The rearrangement joins TRBV6-2 or TRBV6-3 to TRBJ2-1; tentatively, D is TRBD2 (6 bases). Germline lookup yields CDR1 MNHEY and CDR2 SVGEGT. CDR3 length: 15 residues. The germline V and J ends were trimmed by 5 bases and 3 bases, with 14 bases remaining between them. In DNA form, the CDR3 reads TGTGCCAGCAGTGAACCGGGACTCCACTACAATGAGCAGTTCTTC. The encoded protein is CASSEPGLHYNEQFF.

With respect to this clonotype: A much bigger clone sits one base away, suggesting this may be a read error. V usage is TRBV7-8 and J usage is TRBJ2-7; 9 bases are shared with TRBD1. From germline, CDR1 is SGHVS and CDR2 FQNEAQ. This CDR3 spans 16 amino acids. The CDR3 region is CASSGRTGANLYVQYF. CDR3 nucleotide sequence: TGTGCCAGCAGCGGGCGGACAGGGGCGAATCTCTACGTGCAGTACTTC.

This clonotype was seen ten or more times. The V gene is TRBV7-2, the J gene TRBJ2-3; D is ambiguous. Trimming took off 5 bases at V and 6 bases at J, with 6 bases between the two ends. The CDR3 covers 11 residues. Germline CDR1 and CDR2: SGHTA and FQGNSA. This CDR3 reads CASSQADTQYF. The DNA of the CDR3 is TGTGCCAGCAGCCAGGCGGATACGCAGTATTTT.

This clonotype was found many times. The V and J genes are TRBV10-3 and TRBJ2-7, with D maybe TRBD1 (6 bases). The germline V and J ends were trimmed by 5 bases and 0 bases, with 14 bases remaining between them. Germline V gene data show CDR1 as ENHRY and CDR2 as SYGVKD. The CDR3 is 15 amino acids. CDR3 coding DNA: TGTGCCATCAGTCCCGCCGGCAGGGGCTCCTACGAGCAGTACTTC. It codes for CAISPAGRGSYEQYF.

This clonotype has more than one count but fewer than ten. The chain is built from TRBV27 and TRBJ1-2; D unresolved. V was shortened by 0 bases and J by 6 bases, with 8 bases between the two germline ends. CDR1 is MNHEY and CDR2 is SMNVEV in the germline V gene (reference sequence). The CDR3 contains 13 residues. This CDR3 reads CASSLSRAHGYTF. The CDR3 nucleotides read TGTGCCAGCAGTTTATCAAGGGCACATGGCTACACCTTC.

With respect to this clonotype: This may come from a read error, since a much larger clone is one base off. The chain carries TRBV4-1 and TRBJ2-3, with 12 bases fitting TRBD2. Germline V lookup: CDR1 MGHRA, CDR2 YSYEKL. CDR3 length equals 18 residues. Here the CDR3 DNA reads TGCGCCAGAAGCCAAGCTAGCGGGAGGGCCGGAAGCACAGATACGCAGTATTTT. This gives the protein CARSQASGRAGSTDTQYF.

This clonotype occurred many times. The genes are TRBV7-8 and TRBJ2-5; 9 positions match TRBD1. J gave up 0 bases and V 1 base, and 0 bases lay outside the gene matches. The germline CDR1 and CDR2 sequences are SGHVS and FQNEAQ. This CDR3 spans 15 amino acids. Here the CDR3 DNA reads TGTGCCAGCAGCTTAGGGGACAGGGACCAAGAGACCCAGTACTTC. As protein: CASSLGDRDQETQYF.

This clonotype was observed many times. V usage is TRBV3-1 and J usage is TRBJ2-7; possible D gene TRBD2, 5 bases. The germline V gene has CDR1 LGHDT and CDR2 YNNKEL (reference sequence). The CDR3 runs to 13 residues. Trimming took off 4 bases at V and 2 bases at J, with 9 bases between the two ends. The CDR3 protein is CASSPVGTYEQYF. The CDR3 DNA reads as TGTGCCAGCAGCCCAGTCGGGACCTACGAGCAGTACTTC.

The sample holds many counts of this clonotype. The chain carries TRBV5-1 and TRBJ1-1; D is uncertain. The CDR3 covers 13 residues. Trimming took off 2 bases at V and 2 bases at J, with 7 bases between the two ends. Germline lookup yields CDR1 SGHRS and CDR2 YFSETQ. The CDR3 nucleotides are TGCGCCAGCAGCTTCCAGACAAACACTGAAGCTTTCTTT. Amino acids: CASSFQTNTEAFF.

This clonotype was found many times. The chain uses TRBV6-1 and TRBJ1-1; weak D call: TRBD1 (5 bases). CDR1 and CDR2 (germline): MNHNS, SASEGT. The CDR3 loop spans 14 amino acids. Trimming pared 5 bases from V and 7 bases from J, leaving 17 bases between. The CDR3 DNA is TGTGCCAGCAGTCCCCCGGGACCCCCGCGTGAAGCTTTCTTT. It encodes CASSPPGPPREAFF.

This clonotype was detected many times. The rearrangement links TRBV4-2 to TRBJ2-5; TRBD2 matches 8 bases. Per germline, CDR1 LGHNA and CDR2 YNFKEQ. The CDR3 runs 15 residues. With V trimmed by 4 bases and J by 5 bases, 9 bases remained unmatched. CDR3 loop: CASSPLPGLGETQYF. CDR3 nucleotide sequence: TGTGCCAGCAGCCCCCTACCGGGACTAGGGGAGACCCAGTACTTC.

This clonotype was counted ten times or more. The chain recombines TRBV7-9 with TRBJ2-1; no clear D gene. Trimming stripped 1 base from V and 3 bases from J, with 7 bases between. The CDR3 has 14 residues. Per the germline V gene, CDR1 is SEHNR and CDR2 is FQNEAQ (reference sequence). The CDR3 DNA reads as TGTGCCAGCAGCTTAGACTTGGTCTACAATGAGCAGTTCTTC. It encodes CASSLDLVYNEQFF.

This clonotype was detected ten times or more. This chain joins TRBV28 and TRBJ2-7; 8 positions match TRBD2. The germline V gene encodes CDR1 MDHEN and CDR2 SYDVKM. CDR3 length: 16 amino acids. Germline trimming cut 1 base from V and 3 bases from J; bases unmatched to any gene: 8. The CDR3 protein is CASSLSPSGRNYEQYF. The CDR3 bases are TGTGCCAGCAGTTTATCCCCGAGCGGGAGAAACTACGAGCAGTACTTC.

In this sample, this clonotype turned up a few times. The chain couples TRBV20-1 to TRBJ2-1; D unresolved. V lost 0 bases to trimming and J lost 6 bases, with 9 bases between them. The length of the CDR3 is 13 residues. In germline, CDR1 is DFQATT, CDR2 SNEGSKA (reference sequence). CDR3 bases: TGCAGTGCTAGAGATCGACTGGGCAATGAGCAGTTCTTC. It is translated as CSARDRLGNEQFF.

This clonotype was counted ten times or more. The V gene is TRBV11-2, the J gene TRBJ2-1; 9 nucleotides line up with TRBD1. The germline gives CDR1 SGHAT, CDR2 FQNNGV. J lost 4 bases, V lost 5 bases, and 3 bases had no gene match. The CDR3 contains 14 residues. CDR3 DNA: TGTGCCAGCAGCAGAGGGACAGGGTACAATGAGCAGTTCTTC. This gives the protein CASSRGTGYNEQFF.

This clonotype has at least ten counts. The rearrangement joins TRBV9 to TRBJ1-3; perhaps TRBD1 as D (6 bases). The CDR3 has 16 residues. V dropped 0 bases and J dropped 1 base, with 11 bases sitting between them. Germline CDR1 reads SGDLS; CDR2 reads YYNGEE. The CDR3 sequence is CASSVGIRGSGNTIYF. The CDR3 coding sequence is TGTGCCAGCAGCGTAGGGATCAGGGGATCTGGAAACACCATATATTTT.

The V gene is TRBV7-9, the J gene TRBJ2-1; 11 nucleotides match TRBD2. CDR1 is SEHNR and CDR2 is FQNEAQ in the germline V gene (reference sequence). This CDR3 region has 13 residues. The V and J ends lost 1 base and 15 bases, in that order; junction bases with no gene match: 5. CDR3 DNA sequence: TGTGCCAGCAGCTTAGTAGCGGGAGGGCGTCTGTTCTTC. Its translation: CASSLVAGGRLFF.

This clonotype came up many times. This sequence joins TRBV5-4 and TRBJ2-1; 9 nucleotides align to TRBD1. Germline V gene lookup returns CDR1 SGHNT and CDR2 YYREEE (reference sequence). The CDR3 contains 12 residues. The ends lost 3 bases at V and 10 bases at J; junction bases unmatched: 2. CDR3 DNA: TGTGCCAGCAGCTGGGGGACAGGGGAGCAGTTCTTC. This encodes CASSWGTGEQFF.

This clonotype was found many times. J is TRBJ2-1 and V is TRBV6-6; the D gene is possibly TRBD2 (6 bases). Trimming took off 7 bases at V and 6 bases at J, with 13 bases between the two ends. Germline CDR1 is MNHNY and CDR2 is SVGAGI (reference sequence). This CDR3 region has 13 residues. The CDR3 spells CASKLASPNEQFF. The DNA for the CDR3 is TGTGCCAGCAAACTAGCAAGTCCCAATGAGCAGTTCTTC.

This clonotype appeared many times. V gene TRBV12-3 or TRBV12-4 combines with J gene TRBJ1-2; perhaps TRBD1 as D (5 bases). With 2 bases removed from V and 4 bases from J, the gap between germline ends came to 11 bases. This CDR3 has 14 residues. The CDR3 loop reads CASSLSAGPYGYTF. CDR3 DNA sequence: TGTGCCAGCAGTTTATCAGCAGGGCCCTATGGCTACACCTTC.

The chain is built from TRBV7-8 and TRBJ1-4, with D unresolved. Germline values: CDR1 SGHVS, CDR2 FQNEAQ. CDR3 length: 17 residues. V was pared by 0 bases and J by 5 bases, with 16 bases between. CDR3 residues: CASSLAFSEVFNEKLFF. In nucleotides, the CDR3 is TGTGCCAGCAGCTTAGCCTTCTCAGAGGTCTTCAATGAAAAACTGTTTTTT. The full variable domain, its missing parts supplied by reference TRBV7-8 and TRBJ1-4, is GAGVSQSPRYKVAKRGQDVALRCDPISGHVSLFWYQQALGQGPEFLTYFQNEAQLDKSGLPSDRFFAERPEGSVSTLKIQRTQQEDSAVYLCASSLAFSEVFNEKLFFGSGTQLSVL.

This clonotype was observed at least ten times. The chain carries TRBV29-1 and TRBJ1-5, with 11 bases that match TRBD1. Germline V lookup: CDR1 SQVTM, CDR2 ANQGSEA. CDR3 size: 14 residues. Germline trimming cut 4 bases from V and 7 bases from J; bases unmatched to any gene: 6. In DNA form, the CDR3 reads TGCAGCGTTGGAGGACAGGGGGCTCGACAGCCCCAGCATTTT. Translating gives CSVGGQGARQPQHF. Full variable domain (remainder filled in from reference TRBV29-1 and TRBJ1-5): SAVISQKPSRDICQRGTSLTIQCQVDSQVTMMFWYRQQPGQSLTLIATANQGSEATYESGFVIDKFPISRPNLTFSTLTVSNMSPEDSSIYLCSVGGQGARQPQHFGDGTRLSIL.

This clonotype was seen many times. J is TRBJ2-7 and V is TRBV20-1; D not resolved. V gave up 2 bases and J gave up 0 bases, with 14 bases separating them. This CDR3 contains 15 residues. Germline V gene data show CDR1 as DFQATT and CDR2 as SNEGSKA (reference sequence). The CDR3 region has the DNA TGCAGTGCTAGACCTGGAACCCCGCGCTCCTACGAGCAGTACTTC. Translated, it gives CSARPGTPRSYEQYF.